This T cell receptor (beta chain) derives from a study of shared clonotypes between healthy human individuals. For the study at large: Three CD4 naive, three CD4 memory, two CD8 naive and one CD8 memory plate were used per donor.

This clone was seen a single time. Its antigen is currently unknown. Profiling relied on immunoSEQ multiplex PCR, and the TCRdb table lists in-frame clones only, not all of them. The top ten clones hold around 1.2% of a sample with some 2 million clones, about 95% of them seen once. Naive CD8 cells lacked CD45RO and underwent positive selection for CCR7, leaving out terminally differentiated effector memory CD45RA+ cells. The CDR3 contains 13 residues. Germline CDR1 LNHDA, CDR2 SQIVND (reference sequence). Trimming removed 5 bases from V and 5 bases from J, with 11 bases in between. Study-level points and caveats: Larger richness was generally estimated for naive than memory subsets. Naive CD4 clonotypes were shared across a handful of donors at 4% to 5%.

This chain joins TRBV19 and TRBJ2-3, with D unclear. Sample: naive CD8+ T cells sorted from blood. The receptor was isolated from a young man in good health. The CDR3 coding sequence is TGTGCCAGTAGTCCCGTCCCCTTAGATACGCAGTATTTT. It specifies CASSPVPLDTQYF.